What follows are 23 T cell receptor beta chains derived from one specimen sequenced in a study of blood T cell repertoires in COVID-19. Generated by immunoSEQ multiplex PCR, the TCRdb table keeps only in-frame clones and is missing some. The repertoire holds roughly 250,000 clones, with 80% to 95% as singletons. The sample taken for sequencing was PBMCs or T cells enriched from blood (not recorded which). The receptors come from a woman aged 18-30 years who had recovered from COVID-19.

The rearrangement joins TRBV28 to TRBJ1-5; D is uncertain. The length of the CDR3 is 14 residues. The germline V gene encodes CDR1 MDHEN and CDR2 SYDVKM. Trimming removed 2 bases from V and 6 bases from J, with 11 bases in between. The CDR3 loop is CASSLTSGRQPQHF. The CDR3 DNA is TGTGCCAGCAGTTTAACCAGCGGCCGTCAGCCCCAGCATTTT. Variable domain in full (rest from reference TRBV28 and TRBJ1-5): DVKVTQSSRYLVKRTGEKVFLECVQDMDHENMFWYRQDPGLGLRLIYFSYDVKMKEKGDIPEGYSVSREKKERFSLILESASTNQTSMYLCASSLTSGRQPQHFGDGTRLSIL.

This clone occurred once. This chain links TRBV18 with TRBJ1-5; no clear D. V lost 3 bases to trimming and J lost 3 bases, with 6 bases between them. The CDR3 consists of 13 residues. The V gene's germline CDR1 is KGHSH and CDR2 LQKENI. The DNA for the CDR3 is TGTGCCAGCTCACCTGCGGACAATCAGCCCCAGCATTTT. Translation: CASSPADNQPQHF.

The chain combines TRBV19 with TRBJ2-1; 10 bases are shared with TRBD2. CDR1 and CDR2 (germline): LNHDA, SQIVND (reference sequence). The CDR3 consists of 18 residues. V was pared by 2 bases and J by 4 bases, with 11 bases of the junction left unmatched. The CDR3 DNA is TGTGCCAGTAGTATAATCGTTCACCGACTAGCGGGTTACAATGAGCAGTTCTTC. Translating it yields CASSIIVHRLAGYNEQFF.

As regards this clone: Sequence at one end of the junction differs from germline and may be a read error. The chain has TRBV9 and TRBJ2-1; the match to TRBD2 covers 11 bases. Germline-derived CDR1 and CDR2 are SGDLS and YYNGEE. This CDR3 region has 13 residues. The CDR3, as DNA: TGTGCCAGCAGCACGAGAGAGACTAGCGGGATGGTCTTC. The encoded protein is CASSTRETSGMVF.

The V and J genes are TRBV27 and TRBJ2-1; 8 bases align to TRBD1. The germline CDR1 and CDR2 sequences are MNHEY and SMNVEV (reference sequence). The CDR3 runs to 16 residues. Trimming removed 5 bases from V and 8 bases from J; junction bases left unmatched: 14. The DNA of the CDR3 is TGTGCCAGCAGTCAATTAACCCCGGGACAGGTCCATGAGCAGTTCTTC. It is translated as CASSQLTPGQVHEQFF.

The chain combines TRBV28 with TRBJ2-5; weak D call: TRBD2 (5 bases). Trimming took off 7 bases at V and 5 bases at J, with 11 bases between the two ends. Germline V gene sequence: CDR1 MDHEN, CDR2 SYDVKM. The CDR3 runs 12 residues. CDR3 in DNA: TGTGCCAGCAAGGTGGGAGTGGAGACCCAGTACTTC. Protein: CASKVGVETQYF.

The rearrangement joins TRBV6-1 to TRBJ1-6; D ambiguous. V lost 2 bases to trimming and J lost 9 bases, with 23 bases between them. This CDR3 is 18 amino acids long. The germline CDR1 and CDR2 sequences are MNHNS and SASEGT. The CDR3 DNA reads TGTGCCAGCAGTGAACCACCGGGTTGGCTGCCGGAAGGTTCACCCCTCCACTTT. Protein: CASSEPPGWLPEGSPLHF.

In this sample, this clone turned up once. The chain employs TRBV15 and TRBJ2-1; TRBD2 matches at 10 bases. V was clipped by 4 bases and J by 6 bases; unmatched bases: 6. Germline CDR1 is LNHNV and CDR2 is YYDKDF (reference sequence). There are 15 residues in the CDR3. In DNA form, the CDR3 reads TGTGCCACCAGCAAACGAACTAGCGGGACCAATGAGCAGTTCTTC. This translates into CATSKRTSGTNEQFF.

V usage is TRBV10-3 and J usage is TRBJ1-4, with D uncertain. Trimming stripped 3 bases from V and 10 bases from J, with 18 bases between. The CDR3 has 15 residues. CDR1 and CDR2 from the germline V gene are ENHRY and SYGVKD. Here the CDR3 DNA reads TGTGCCATCAGTGATTCCTCTACCAAATACGGAAAACTGTTTTTT. Its protein is CAISDSSTKYGKLFF.

V usage is TRBV5-1 and J usage is TRBJ2-1; 8 bases fit TRBD2. The CDR3 runs to 14 residues. Germline trimming cut 4 bases from V and 3 bases from J; bases unmatched to any gene: 3. The germline V gene encodes CDR1 SGHRS and CDR2 YFSETQ. The CDR3 DNA is TGCGCCAGCAGCAATGCGGGAGGCTACAATGAGCAGTTCTTC. Translating it yields CASSNAGGYNEQFF.

The V call is TRBV14, the J call TRBJ1-4, with D uncertain. V lost 0 bases, J lost 10 bases, and 15 bases lay in between. Germline CDR1 SGHDN, CDR2 FVKESK. The CDR3 spans 15 residues. Here the CDR3 DNA reads TGTGCCAGCAGCCAAGATTCTCGGCACAGTGGAAAACTGTTTTTT. This codes for CASSQDSRHSGKLFF.

V and J are TRBV6-1 and TRBJ1-2; D possibly corresponds to TRBD1 (5 bases). Germline-derived CDR1 and CDR2 are MNHNS and SASEGT. Trimming took off 0 bases at V and 5 bases at J, with 13 bases between the two ends. This CDR3 region has 15 residues. The DNA of the CDR3 is TGTGCCAGCAGTGAAGCAATAGCAGGGTCTTATGGCTACACCTTC. It specifies CASSEAIAGSYGYTF.

V and J are TRBV9 and TRBJ1-2; 9 nucleotides line up with TRBD1. V gave up 3 bases and J gave up 8 bases; unmatched junction bases: 11. Germline assignment: CDR1 SGDLS and CDR2 YYNGEE. This CDR3 is 15 amino acids long. The CDR3 coding sequence is TGTGCCAGCAGCGACGGACAGGGGAATATGGTAGGCTACACCTTC. It translates to CASSDGQGNMVGYTF.

The V call is TRBV12-3 or TRBV12-4, the J call TRBJ1-2; D gene unclear. This CDR3 is 12 amino acids long. V was pared by 2 bases and J by 4 bases, with 5 bases between. CDR3 region: CASSLSAYGYTF. The CDR3 DNA is TGTGCCAGCAGTTTAAGCGCCTATGGCTACACCTTC.

The V and J genes are TRBV5-4 and TRBJ1-2, with D possibly TRBD1 on 5 matching bases. CDR1 is SGHNT and CDR2 is YYREEE in the germline V gene (reference sequence). The CDR3 loop spans 13 amino acids. V shed 6 bases and J shed 1 base, with 10 bases lying between them. CDR3 nucleotide sequence: TGTGCCAGCAATATTCAGGGTAACTATGGCTACACCTTC. This codes for CASNIQGNYGYTF.

The chain combines TRBV10-2 with TRBJ1-4; TRBD1 matches at 10 bases. CDR1 is WSHSY and CDR2 is SAAADI in the germline V gene. This CDR3 contains 15 residues. V lost 3 bases and J lost 6; bases outside the gene matches: 4. The CDR3 DNA follows: TGCGCCAGCAGTGACGCCGGGACAGGGGATGAAAAACTGTTTTTT. Translated, it gives CASSDAGTGDEKLFF.

The chain carries TRBV4-1 and TRBJ2-4, with 7 bases identical to TRBD2. The V segment lost 3 bases and the J segment 0 bases; nucleotides outside the gene matches: 5. This CDR3 contains 16 residues. Germline values: CDR1 MGHRA, CDR2 YSYEKL. As DNA, the CDR3 is TGCGCCAGCAGCCAGGAGCTAGCGGTAGCCAAAAACATTCAGTACTTC. Encoded protein: CASSQELAVAKNIQYF.

The DNA of the CDR3 is TGTGCCAGCCGGGGGGACTGGAACACTGAAGCTTTCTTT. Its protein product is CASRGDWNTEAFF. V and J are TRBV11-2 and TRBJ1-1, with D perhaps matching TRBD1 (5 bases). The germline gives CDR1 SGHAT, CDR2 FQNNGV. The CDR3 has 13 amino acids. Trimming removed 8 bases from V and 1 base from J, with 11 bases in between.

The V call is TRBV6-5, the J call TRBJ2-3; D ambiguous. The germline V gene encodes CDR1 MNHEY and CDR2 SVGAGI. The length of the CDR3 is 13 residues. Trimming left V 2 bases short and J 8 bases short, with 11 bases between. CDR3 DNA: TGTGCCAGCAGTTACGGGTCCCGCGGTACGCAGTATTTT. Protein sequence: CASSYGSRGTQYF.

The genes are TRBV29-1 and TRBJ1-2; TRBD1 is a possible D gene (6 bases). This CDR3 region has 14 residues. With 5 bases removed from V and 7 bases from J, the gap between germline ends came to 20 bases. CDR1 is SQVTM and CDR2 is ANQGSEA in the germline V gene. CDR3 protein: CSVWGPRSKVGYTF. CDR3 coding DNA: TGCAGCGTTTGGGGGCCCCGTTCAAAGGTTGGCTACACCTTC. Based on the CDR3 plus reference TRBV29-1 and TRBJ1-2, the full variable domain is SAVISQKPSRDICQRGTSLTIQCQVDSQVTMMFWYRQQPGQSLTLIATANQGSEATYESGFVIDKFPISRPNLTFSTLTVSNMSPEDSSIYLCSVWGPRSKVGYTFGSGTRLTVV.

This chain links TRBV28 with TRBJ1-6; no clear D. In germline, CDR1 is MDHEN, CDR2 SYDVKM. V lost 2 bases, J lost 4 bases, and 9 bases lay in between. The CDR3 consists of 15 residues. For the CDR3, the DNA is TGTGCCAGCAGTTTAGGTGGGCAATATAATTCACCCCTCCACTTT. This translates into CASSLGGQYNSPLHF. The full variable domain, in which reference TRBV28 and TRBJ1-6 provide the parts outside the CDR3, is DVKVTQSSRYLVKRTGEKVFLECVQDMDHENMFWYRQDPGLGLRLIYFSYDVKMKEKGDIPEGYSVSREKKERFSLILESASTNQTSMYLCASSLGGQYNSPLHFGNGTRLTVT.

The J gene is TRBJ1-4, the V gene TRBV11-2; D is undetermined. Deletions cut 5 bases from V and 0 bases from J, with 13 bases between. This CDR3 has 16 residues. The germline V gene encodes CDR1 SGHAT and CDR2 FQNNGV. The CDR3 loop reads CASSPLRLATNEKLFF. The CDR3 DNA follows: TGTGCCAGCAGCCCCCTAAGACTAGCAACTAATGAAAAACTGTTTTTT.

V and J are TRBV28 and TRBJ1-5; 7 nucleotides agree with TRBD1. V shed 6 bases and J 4 bases; nucleotides not matched to a gene: 9. The length of the CDR3 is 15 residues. The germline V gene encodes CDR1 MDHEN and CDR2 SYDVKM. The CDR3 DNA reads TGTGCCAGCAGGCGACAGGGCGGCCCGAATCAGCCCCAGCATTTT. As protein: CASRRQGGPNQPQHF. Drawing the rest from reference TRBV28 and TRBJ1-5, the complete variable domain is DVKVTQSSRYLVKRTGEKVFLECVQDMDHENMFWYRQDPGLGLRLIYFSYDVKMKEKGDIPEGYSVSREKKERFSLILESASTNQTSMYLCASRRQGGPNQPQHFGDGTRLSIL.